This T cell receptor beta chain was recovered during a study of blood T cell repertoires in COVID-19. Germline CDR1 and CDR2: SGHRS and YFSETQ. The CDR3 is made up of 16 amino acids. V lost 4 bases, J lost 1 base, and 4 bases stayed unmatched. Authors' analysis steps: It was from reference gene primer amplification that nucleated cell counts were estimated. Libraries were prepared by immunoSEQ multiplex PCR; TCRdb keeps only in-frame clonotypes and omits some of them. V, J and clone size derive from that table, while D and trimming were established from the DNA sequence. The data contain about 190,000 clones, around 85% of them seen just once; the ten biggest clones take up under 15%.

The source is a woman aged 45-65 years with acute or convalescent COVID-19. Specimen: peripheral blood. This sequence joins TRBV5-1 and TRBJ2-1; TRBD2 aligns across 11 bases. The CDR3 spells CASSRTSGSSYNEQFF. The CDR3 nucleotides are TGCGCCAGCAGCCGGACTAGCGGGTCATCCTACAATGAGCAGTTCTTC.